This entry is about one T cell receptor (beta chain). In the original processing: Reference gene primers were amplified, and this amplification served to estimate nucleated cell counts. Only in-frame clones appear in the TCRdb table, and some are missing; sequencing was by immunoSEQ multiplex PCR. V and J calls and clone size are copied from that table; D and trimming were computed from the DNA. The sample records some 130,000 clones, approximately 82% being singletons. These data belong to a study of blood T cell repertoires in COVID-19. Study at large: The United States, Italy and Spain provided the acute and convalescent COVID-19 samples. PBMCs, B-cell-depleted T cells, or T cells were the source of the cDNA or gDNA that made up the material.

V gave up 0 bases and J gave up 5 bases; unmatched junction bases: 7. Germline lookup yields CDR1 SGDLS and CDR2 YYNGEE. The length of the CDR3 is 15 residues. The clonotype originates from a man between 60 and 70 years old who had recovered from COVID-19. The J gene is TRBJ1-2, the V gene TRBV9, with 7 positions matching TRBD1. Sequences were obtained from peripheral blood. CDR3 protein: CASSVVEGARYGYTF. The DNA for the CDR3 is TGTGCCAGCAGCGTAGTGGAGGGGGCGAGGTATGGCTACACCTTC.